These 30 T cell receptor beta chains were sequenced from one sample in a study of T-cell reconstitution after alpha-beta-depleted transplantation in children. Using unique molecular identifiers, the investigators prepared the TCRbeta library. TCRdb passed the PCR reads through MiXCR, listing each CDR3 protein once. Among about a million distinct CDR3 sequences, about 29% were seen once, and the ten largest hold about 28%. The specimen was PBMCs, mostly from graft donor cells, collected 360 days after TCRalphabeta/CD19-depleted stem cell transplant. The origin of the receptors is a boy under two years old who had a stem cell transplant for SCID, so the T cells may come from the graft donor.

The CDR3 nucleotides are TGCAGCGTTACCCACGGCATAGGCACAGATACGCAGTATTTT. Its protein is CSVTHGIGTDTQYF. The chain is built from TRBV29-1 and TRBJ2-3; unclear D gene. Germline CDR1 is SQVTM and CDR2 is ANQGSEA. V dropped 5 bases and J dropped 1 base, with 13 bases sitting between them. This CDR3 is 14 amino acids long.

The chain recombines TRBV12-3 or TRBV12-4 with TRBJ2-7, with TRBD2 matching 8 bases. The trim removed 6 bases at V and 4 bases at J, leaving 11 bases unmatched. CDR3 length equals 15 residues. The CDR3 loop reads CASSVRAGEGYEQYF. The CDR3 nucleotides read TGTGCCAGCAGCGTACGAGCGGGGGAAGGGTACGAGCAGTACTTC.

This clonotype turned up a few times. The V gene is TRBV4-1, the J gene TRBJ2-7, with D uncertain. The CDR3 sequence is 13 residues long. Trimming shortened V by 0 bases and J by 6 bases, and 9 bases separated the two germline ends. Germline CDR1 MGHRA, CDR2 YSYEKL. The CDR3 protein is CASSQDRRTEQYF. CDR3 sequence (DNA): TGCGCCAGCAGCCAAGATCGCCGGACCGAGCAGTACTTC.

The genes are TRBV29-1 and TRBJ2-3; D ambiguous. Trimming left V 4 bases short and J 1 base short, with 6 bases between. Per the germline V gene, CDR1 is SQVTM and CDR2 is ANQGSEA. This CDR3 spans 12 amino acids. The CDR3 sequence is CSVADGTDTQYF. The DNA for the CDR3 is TGCAGCGTTGCGGACGGCACAGATACGCAGTATTTT.

The table lists this clonotype with a few counts. V gene TRBV9 combines with J gene TRBJ2-7; possibly TRBD1 for D (6 bases). Germline values: CDR1 SGDLS, CDR2 YYNGEE. V gave up 4 bases and J gave up 9 bases, with 26 bases separating them. The CDR3 contains 16 residues. This CDR3 reads CASSPQGQLFYGGQYF. CDR3 sequence (DNA): TGTGCCAGCAGCCCCCAAGGACAGCTTTTTTACGGCGGGCAGTACTTC.

This clonotype was seen only a few times. The chain joins TRBV29-1 to TRBJ1-1; D perhaps matches TRBD1 (5 bases). V was clipped by 7 bases and J by 7 bases, with 10 bases between them. CDR1 SQVTM and CDR2 ANQGSEA come from the germline V gene. The length of the CDR3 is 10 residues. Here the CDR3 DNA reads TGCAGCGGCTGGGACGGTGAAGCTTTCTTT. Its protein is CSGWDGEAFF.

The genes are TRBV28 and TRBJ1-1; 9 bases line up with TRBD1. After removal of 2 bases from V and 5 bases from J, the junction contained 6 bases not matched to a gene. Per germline, CDR1 MDHEN and CDR2 SYDVKM. The CDR3 is made up of 15 amino acids. CDR3 coding DNA: TGTGCCAGCAGTTTACCACAGGGGGCAGAGACTGAAGCTTTCTTT. Translated: CASSLPQGAETEAFF.

This chain joins TRBV29-1 and TRBJ2-5; D gene ambiguous. CDR3 length: 14 residues. Germline loops: CDR1 SQVTM, CDR2 ANQGSEA. Trimming stripped 1 base from V and 2 bases from J, with 11 bases between. CDR3 sequence (DNA): TGCAGCGTTGAAGCTACAGCCTATCAAGAGACCCAGTACTTC. Amino acid sequence: CSVEATAYQETQYF.

This clonotype has just a few counts. The gene calls are TRBV29-1 and TRBJ1-2; D is unresolved. There are 11 residues in the CDR3. The germline V gene encodes CDR1 SQVTM and CDR2 ANQGSEA. Deletions cut 6 bases from V and 6 bases from J, with 11 bases between. CDR3 amino acids: CSVVYGDGYTF. The CDR3 region has the DNA TGCAGCGTCGTATACGGAGATGGCTACACCTTC. The entire variable domain, with the rest obtained from reference TRBV29-1 and TRBJ1-2, is as follows: SAVISQKPSRDICQRGTSLTIQCQVDSQVTMMFWYRQQPGQSLTLIATANQGSEATYESGFVIDKFPISRPNLTFSTLTVSNMSPEDSSIYLCSVVYGDGYTFGSGTRLTVV.

In this sample, this clonotype turned up a few times. The chain combines TRBV7-3 with TRBJ2-1; D not resolved. Trimming left V 2 bases short and J 9 bases short, with 14 bases between. This CDR3 region has 14 residues. CDR1 is SGHTA, CDR2 FQGTGA, per germline. The CDR3 DNA reads as TGTGCCAGCAGCTTAGTGCCCGGGTTGGGTGAGCAGTTCTTC. This gives the protein CASSLVPGLGEQFF.

This clonotype was counted a few times. The rearrangement uses TRBV20-1 and TRBJ1-6, with unresolved D. The CDR3 contains 16 residues. Germline CDR1 is DFQATT and CDR2 is SNEGSKA (reference sequence). Trimming took 1 base from V and 6 from J, leaving 16 bases between them. CDR3 sequence: CSARVGSFVGNSPLHF. For the CDR3, the DNA is TGCAGTGCTAGAGTGGGGAGCTTCGTCGGTAATTCACCCCTCCACTTT.

The gene calls are TRBV5-1 and TRBJ2-1; perhaps D is TRBD1 or TRBD2 (5 bases each). In germline, CDR1 is SGHRS, CDR2 YFSETQ. V was cut by 3 bases and J by 2 bases, with 15 bases left in between. The CDR3 is made up of 16 amino acids. The CDR3 is CASSSFRDRPYNEQFF. Here the CDR3 DNA reads TGCGCCAGCAGCTCCTTCCGGGACCGACCCTACAATGAGCAGTTCTTC.

The chain has TRBV21-1 and TRBJ2-2; the table's D call TRBD2 went unverified against the DNA. TRBV21-1 is designated a pseudogene. There are 19 residues in the CDR3. CDR3 sequence (DNA): TGTGCCAGCAGCAACCTAACTAGCGGGGGGACCCTGAACACCGGGGAGCTGTTTTTT. It specifies CASSNLTSGGTLNTGELFF.

The CDR3 DNA is TGTGCCACCAGCAGAGATGGGGGGGCGGCGTCGGAGACCCAGTACTTC. Translating gives CATSRDGGAASETQYF. This chain links TRBV15 with TRBJ2-5; D may be TRBD2 (7 bases). CDR1 and CDR2 (germline): LNHNV, YYDKDF (reference sequence). The CDR3 consists of 16 residues. Trimming took off 0 bases at V and 5 bases at J, with 16 bases between the two ends.

A few counts support this clonotype. The rearrangement uses TRBV6-5 and TRBJ2-3, with 7 bases aligning to TRBD2. V shed 0 bases, J shed 4 bases, and the junction held 13 bases outside the gene matches. The germline V gene has CDR1 MNHEY and CDR2 SVGAGI. CDR3 size: 18 residues. The CDR3 sequence: CASSYSMGGSRRADTQYF. The CDR3 region has the DNA TGTGCCAGCAGTTACTCGATGGGAGGGTCTCGACGGGCAGATACGCAGTATTTT.

CDR3 DNA: TGTGCCAGCAGTTTGTGGGGGCACGGCAATGAGCAGTTCTTC. This gives the protein CASSLWGHGNEQFF. The rearrangement joins TRBV12-3 or TRBV12-4 to TRBJ2-1; possible D gene TRBD1, 6 bases. This CDR3 region has 14 residues. Trimming stripped 3 bases from V and 6 bases from J, with 12 bases between.

This clonotype was seen repeatedly, ten times or more. This rearrangement joins TRBV5-1 to TRBJ2-7; TRBD1 matches 10 bases. The V segment lost 1 base and the J segment 2 bases; nucleotides outside the gene matches: 3. Germline V gene sequence: CDR1 SGHRS, CDR2 YFSETQ. This CDR3 has 15 amino acids. This CDR3 is CASSLRDRGTYEQYF. The CDR3, as DNA: TGCGCCAGCAGCTTGAGGGACAGGGGAACCTACGAGCAGTACTTC.

CDR3 sequence (DNA): TGTGCCAGCAGCTTACCTGACAGGGCTCACACCGGGGAGCTGTTTTTT. Protein: CASSLPDRAHTGELFF. The chain couples TRBV13 to TRBJ2-2, with 7 bases matching TRBD1. From germline, CDR1 is PRHDT and CDR2 FYEKMQ (reference sequence). V gave up 2 bases and J gave up 3 bases; unmatched junction bases: 6. The CDR3 is 16 residues long.

The J gene is TRBJ1-3, the V gene TRBV12-3 or TRBV12-4; D call uncertain. V lost 3 bases to trimming and J lost 0 bases, with 9 bases between them. The CDR3 has 15 residues. CDR3 sequence: CASSFVYISGNTIYF. The DNA for the CDR3 is TGTGCCAGCAGTTTCGTGTACATCTCTGGAAACACCATATATTTT.

The chain employs TRBV12-3 or TRBV12-4 and TRBJ2-2; TRBD1 matches 7 bases. The V segment lost 5 bases and the J segment 1 base; nucleotides outside the gene matches: 1. The CDR3 has 14 residues. CDR3 in amino acids: CASSRGRNTGELFF. The DNA of the CDR3 is TGTGCCAGCAGTAGGGGGCGGAACACCGGGGAGCTGTTTTTT.

This chain uses TRBV20-1 with TRBJ1-1; D may be TRBD1 (6 bases). This CDR3 has 16 residues. CDR1 DFQATT and CDR2 SNEGSKA come from the germline V gene (reference sequence). Trimming shortened V by 5 bases and J by 3 bases, and 22 bases separated the two germline ends. CDR3 protein: CSAPGDPGFVDTEAFF. In DNA, the CDR3 is TGCAGTGCTCCAGGGGACCCGGGGTTCGTGGACACTGAAGCTTTCTTT.

Worth noting for this clonotype: The CDR3 end shows no conserved phenylalanine or tryptophan, and so a read error is likely. This chain joins TRBV5-1 and TRBJ1-3; D is unclear. This CDR3 contains 14 residues. The germline V gene has CDR1 SGHRS and CDR2 YFSETQ. The V end was cut by 0 bases, the J end by 4 bases, with 8 bases between. The CDR3 nucleotides read TGCGCCAGCAGCTTGGGAGGGAGCGGAAACACCATATATTGT. Its protein is CASSLGGSGNTIYC.

Here the CDR3 DNA reads TGTGCCAGCAAAGGACGGAGGGATAAAAACATTCAGTACTTC. It translates to CASKGRRDKNIQYF. This chain links TRBV11-2 with TRBJ2-4; possibly TRBD2 for D (6 bases). CDR1 is SGHAT and CDR2 is FQNNGV in the germline V gene. V lost 7 bases to trimming and J lost 4 bases, with 14 bases between them. The CDR3 totals 14 residues.

There are a few counts of this clonotype. V is TRBV5-1 and J is TRBJ1-1; D possibly corresponds to TRBD1 (6 bases). Trimming removed 4 bases from V and 2 bases from J, with 15 bases in between. The CDR3 is made up of 15 amino acids. Germline CDR1 SGHRS, CDR2 YFSETQ. The CDR3 reads CASSGPQGVNTEAFF. The CDR3 nucleotides read TGCGCCAGCAGCGGACCACAGGGCGTAAACACTGAAGCTTTCTTT.

The sample holds a few counts of this clonotype. It is likely a read error, because the conserved phenylalanine at the end of the CDR3 is missing. Because the CDR3's place on the DNA is in doubt, the DNA is left out and the CDR3 is given as listed by TCRdb. The V call is TRBV20-1, the J call TRBJ2-7; the DNA was not used to check the table's D call, TRBD2. Germline assignment: CDR1 DFQATT and CDR2 SNEGSKA (reference sequence). The CDR3 spans 13 amino acids, including both terminal residues. CDR3 loop: CSASSGTPDPLVL.

This clonotype has a handful of counts. Mismatch with germline at one junction end may stem from a read error. This chain links TRBV4-3 with TRBJ2-3; either TRBD1 or TRBD2 may supply D (5 bases each). Germline V gene data show CDR1 as LGHNA and CDR2 as YSLEER. The CDR3 length is 15 residues. The DNA of the CDR3 is TGTGCCAGCAGCCAAGGGACGGCTAGCACAGATACGCAGTATTTT. It codes for CASSQGTASTDTQYF.

This chain links TRBV2 with TRBJ2-3; D is uncertain. V lost 1 base and J 0 bases, leaving 5 bases between the germline ends. The CDR3 is 14 amino acids. Germline CDR1 SNHLY, CDR2 FYNNEI. The CDR3 is CASSEDTSTDTQYF. In DNA, the CDR3 is TGTGCCAGCAGTGAAGATACTAGCACAGATACGCAGTATTTT.

There are a few counts of this clonotype. The chain recombines TRBV6-5 with TRBJ2-7; possible D gene TRBD2, 6 bases. From germline, CDR1 is MNHEY and CDR2 SVGAGI. The CDR3 length is 15 residues. The V gene lost 6 bases and the J gene lost 1 base, with 16 bases spanning the gap. The CDR3 reads CASRAGASVSYEQYF. The CDR3, as DNA: TGTGCCAGCAGGGCTGGGGCTAGCGTTTCCTACGAGCAGTACTTC.

This clonotype appeared a few times. This rearrangement joins TRBV12-3 or TRBV12-4 to TRBJ1-3; 7 positions match TRBD1. The CDR3 is 14 amino acids. The V segment lost 6 bases and the J segment 1 base; nucleotides outside the gene matches: 3. In nucleotides, the CDR3 is TGTGCCAGCAGAGCCAGGGGGTCTGGAAACACCATATATTTT. This codes for CASRARGSGNTIYF.

The V call is TRBV10-2, the J call TRBJ1-1, with D possibly matching TRBD1 (6 bases). CDR3 size: 13 residues. V gave up 6 bases and J gave up 7 bases, with 15 bases separating them. Germline lookup yields CDR1 WSHSY and CDR2 SAAADI. DNA of the CDR3: TGCGCCAGCAGGACAAACCGGGACAATGAAGCTTTCTTT. It is translated as CASRTNRDNEAFF.